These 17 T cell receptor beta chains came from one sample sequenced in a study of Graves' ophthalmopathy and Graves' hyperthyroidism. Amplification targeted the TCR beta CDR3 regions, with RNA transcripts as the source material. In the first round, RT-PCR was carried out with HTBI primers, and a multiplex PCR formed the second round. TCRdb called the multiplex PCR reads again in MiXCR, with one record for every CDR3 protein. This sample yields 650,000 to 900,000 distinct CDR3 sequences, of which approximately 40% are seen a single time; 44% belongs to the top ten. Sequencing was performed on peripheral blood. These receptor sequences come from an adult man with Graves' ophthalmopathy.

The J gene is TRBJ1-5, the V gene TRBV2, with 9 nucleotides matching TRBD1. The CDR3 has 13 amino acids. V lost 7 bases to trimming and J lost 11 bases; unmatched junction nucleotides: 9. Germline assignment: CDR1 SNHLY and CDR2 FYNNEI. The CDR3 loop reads CASKGDRVTAQHF. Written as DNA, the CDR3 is TGTGCCAGCAAGGGGGACAGGGTAACAGCCCAGCATTTT.

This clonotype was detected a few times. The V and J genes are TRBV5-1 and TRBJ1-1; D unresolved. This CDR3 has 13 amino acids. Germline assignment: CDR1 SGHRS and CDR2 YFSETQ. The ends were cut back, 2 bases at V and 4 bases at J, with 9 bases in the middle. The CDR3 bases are TGCGCCAGCAGCTTTGGTGACTCCACTGAAGCTTTCTTT. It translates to CASSFGDSTEAFF.

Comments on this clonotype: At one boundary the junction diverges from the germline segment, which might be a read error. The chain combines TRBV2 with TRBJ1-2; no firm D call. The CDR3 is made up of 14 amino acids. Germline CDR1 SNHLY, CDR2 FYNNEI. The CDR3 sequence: CATSAQDKVGGYTF. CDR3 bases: TGTGCCACCAGTGCCCAAGACAAGGTCGGTGGGTACACCTTC.

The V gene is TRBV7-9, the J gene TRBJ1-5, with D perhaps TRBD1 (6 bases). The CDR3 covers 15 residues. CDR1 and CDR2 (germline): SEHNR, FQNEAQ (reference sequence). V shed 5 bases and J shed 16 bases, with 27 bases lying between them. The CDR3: CASSRGQPTDQPPHF. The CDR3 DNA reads TGTGCCAGCAGCCGCGGACAGCCGACCGATCAGCCCCCCCATTTT.

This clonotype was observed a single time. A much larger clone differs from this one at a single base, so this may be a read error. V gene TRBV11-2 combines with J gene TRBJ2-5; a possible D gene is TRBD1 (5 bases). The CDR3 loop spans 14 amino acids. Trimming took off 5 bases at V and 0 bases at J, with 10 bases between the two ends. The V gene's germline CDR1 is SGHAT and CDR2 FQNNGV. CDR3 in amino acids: CASSPLQDQETQYF. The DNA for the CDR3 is TGTGCCAGCAGCCCCCTACAGGACCAAGAGACCCAGTACTTC.

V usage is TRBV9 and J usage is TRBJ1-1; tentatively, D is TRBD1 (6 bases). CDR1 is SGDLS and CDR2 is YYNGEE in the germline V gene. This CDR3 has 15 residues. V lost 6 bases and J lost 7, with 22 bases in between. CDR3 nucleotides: TGTGCCAGCACCGTCAATGACTTACTAGGGGGTGAAGCTTTCTTT. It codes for CASTVNDLLGGEAFF.

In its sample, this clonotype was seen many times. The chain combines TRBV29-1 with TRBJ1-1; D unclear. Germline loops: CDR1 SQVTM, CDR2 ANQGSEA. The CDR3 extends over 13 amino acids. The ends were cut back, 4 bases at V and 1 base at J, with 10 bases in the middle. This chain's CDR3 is CSVGAAPNTEAFF. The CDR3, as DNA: TGCAGCGTTGGGGCAGCGCCGAACACTGAAGCTTTCTTT.

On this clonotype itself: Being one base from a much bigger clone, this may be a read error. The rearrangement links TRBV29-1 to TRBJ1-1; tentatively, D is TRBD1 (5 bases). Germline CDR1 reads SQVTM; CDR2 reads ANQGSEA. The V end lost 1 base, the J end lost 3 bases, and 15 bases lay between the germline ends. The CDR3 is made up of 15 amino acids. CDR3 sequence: CSVEGGYRRDTEAFF. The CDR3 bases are TGCAGCGTTGAAGGGGGGTACAGGAGGGACACTGAAGCTTTCTTT.

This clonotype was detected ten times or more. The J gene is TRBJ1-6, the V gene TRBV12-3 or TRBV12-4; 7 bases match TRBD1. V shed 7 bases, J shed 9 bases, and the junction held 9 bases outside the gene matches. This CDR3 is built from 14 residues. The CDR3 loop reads CASIKTGISSPLHF. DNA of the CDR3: TGTGCCAGCATTAAGACAGGGATTAGTTCACCCCTCCACTTT.

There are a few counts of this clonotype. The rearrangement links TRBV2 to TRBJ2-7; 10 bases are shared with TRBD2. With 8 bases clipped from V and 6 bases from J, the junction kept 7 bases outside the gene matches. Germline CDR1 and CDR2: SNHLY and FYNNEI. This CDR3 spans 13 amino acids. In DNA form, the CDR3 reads TGTGCCAGCGGAGCGGGGGGGCCTTCCGAGCAGTACTTC. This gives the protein CASGAGGPSEQYF.

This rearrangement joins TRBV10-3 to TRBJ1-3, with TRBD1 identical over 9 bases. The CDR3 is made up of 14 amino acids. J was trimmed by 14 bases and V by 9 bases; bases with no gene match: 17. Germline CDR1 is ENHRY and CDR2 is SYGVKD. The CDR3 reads CAISGQGFNGSLYF. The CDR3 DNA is TGTGCCATATCAGGACAGGGGTTTAATGGCTCCTTATATTTT.

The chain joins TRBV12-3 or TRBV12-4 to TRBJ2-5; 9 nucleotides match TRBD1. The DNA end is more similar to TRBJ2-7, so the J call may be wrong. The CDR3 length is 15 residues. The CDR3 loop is CASRTRDRDSYEQYF. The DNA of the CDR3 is TGTGCCAGCCGAACCCGGGACAGGGACTCCTACGAGCAGTACTTC.

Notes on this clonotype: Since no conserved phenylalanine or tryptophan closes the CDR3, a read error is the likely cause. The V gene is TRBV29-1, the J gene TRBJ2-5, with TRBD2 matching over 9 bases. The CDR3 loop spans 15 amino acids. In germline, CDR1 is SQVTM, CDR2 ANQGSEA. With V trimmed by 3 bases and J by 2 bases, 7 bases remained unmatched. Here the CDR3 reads CSVEGLAGRQETQYL. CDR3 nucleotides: TGCAGCGTTGAGGGGCTAGCGGGAAGACAAGAGACCCAGTACCTC.

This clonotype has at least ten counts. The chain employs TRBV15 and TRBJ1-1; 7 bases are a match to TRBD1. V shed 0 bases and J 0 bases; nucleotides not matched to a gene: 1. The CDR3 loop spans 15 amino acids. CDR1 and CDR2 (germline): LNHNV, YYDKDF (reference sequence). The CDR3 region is CATSRETGMNTEAFF. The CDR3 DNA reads TGTGCCACCAGCAGAGAGACAGGGATGAACACTGAAGCTTTCTTT. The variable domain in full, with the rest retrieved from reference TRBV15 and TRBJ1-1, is DAMVIQNPRYQVTQFGKPVTLSCSQTLNHNVMYWYQQKSSQAPKLLFHYYDKDFNNEADTPDNFQSRRPNTSFCFLDIRSPGLGDTAMYLCATSRETGMNTEAFFGQGTRLTVV.

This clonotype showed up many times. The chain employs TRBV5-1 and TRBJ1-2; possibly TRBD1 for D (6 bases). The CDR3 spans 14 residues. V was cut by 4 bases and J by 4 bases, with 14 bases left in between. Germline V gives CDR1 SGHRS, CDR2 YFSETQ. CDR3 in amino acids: CASSLRTDLYGYTF. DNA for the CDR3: TGCGCCAGCAGCCTTCGGACAGATCTCTATGGCTACACCTTC.

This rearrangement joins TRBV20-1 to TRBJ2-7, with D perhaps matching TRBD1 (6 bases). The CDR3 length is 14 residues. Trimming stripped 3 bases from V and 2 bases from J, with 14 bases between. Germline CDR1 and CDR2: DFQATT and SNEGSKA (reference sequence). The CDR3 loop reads CSARAGTTTYEQYF. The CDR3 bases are TGCAGTGCTAGGGCCGGGACAACCACCTACGAGCAGTACTTC.

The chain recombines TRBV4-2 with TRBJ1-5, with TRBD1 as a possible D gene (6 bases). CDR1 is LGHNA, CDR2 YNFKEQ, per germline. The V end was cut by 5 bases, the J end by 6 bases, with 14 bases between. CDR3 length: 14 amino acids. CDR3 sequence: CASSLEGVSQPQHF. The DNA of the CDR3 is TGTGCCAGCAGCTTGGAGGGGGTCAGTCAGCCCCAGCATTTT.